These 22 T cell receptor beta chains share one sample of origin, sequenced in a study of T cells in tuberculosis. Time point noted: new active TB diagnosis, blood taken before or within 7 days of starting treatment. TCRdb's copy holds only in-frame clones and misses some; the assay was immunoSEQ multiplex PCR. The sample has fewer than 55,000 clones, nearly 95% seen once. The sample consisted of PBMCs, taken at tuberculosis diagnosis. The receptor source for this set is an adult with tuberculosis.

The chain uses TRBV7-8 and TRBJ1-2; tentatively, D is TRBD1 (6 bases). This CDR3 has 16 residues. Germline values: CDR1 SGHVS, CDR2 FQNEAQ. Trimming cost V 5 bases and J 5 bases, with 21 bases left between them. The CDR3 DNA sequence: TGTGCCAGCAGCCCCGACGGCGGGGGGGCAAGTTATGGCTACACCTTC. Translation: CASSPDGGGASYGYTF. The full variable domain, rest sourced from reference TRBV7-8 and TRBJ1-2, is GAGVSQSPRYKVAKRGQDVALRCDPISGHVSLFWYQQALGQGPEFLTYFQNEAQLDKSGLPSDRFFAERPEGSVSTLKIQRTQQEDSAVYLCASSPDGGGASYGYTFGSGTRLTVV.

The chain has TRBV5-1 and TRBJ1-2, with TRBD1 matching 7 bases. V trimming: 4 bases; J trimming: 4 bases; junction bases outside the gene matches: 10. The CDR3 length is 15 residues. The germline gives CDR1 SGHRS, CDR2 YFSETQ. The CDR3 DNA is TGCGCCAGCAGCGCGACCGGGACAGACTCCTATGGCTACACCTTC. Protein: CASSATGTDSYGYTF. Supplemented by reference TRBV5-1 and TRBJ1-2, the full variable domain reads KAGVTQTPRYLIKTRGQQVTLSCSPISGHRSVSWYQQTPGQGLQFLFEYFSETQRNKGNFPGRFSGRQFSNSRSEMNVSTLELGDSALYLCASSATGTDSYGYTFGSGTRLTVV.

The chain carries TRBV18 and TRBJ1-2; 12 bases are a match to TRBD1. Trimming cost V 4 bases and J 2 bases; bases outside gene matches: 5. This CDR3 has 16 residues. Germline loops: CDR1 KGHSH, CDR2 LQKENI. The CDR3 coding sequence is TGTGCCAGCTCACGAGGGACAGGGGGCGAAAACTATGGCTACACCTTC. It is translated as CASSRGTGGENYGYTF.

This rearrangement joins TRBV4-2 to TRBJ2-3; TRBD2 matches at 8 bases. Losses at the gene ends were 4 bases for V and 2 bases for J; bases not matched to a gene: 5. The germline V gene has CDR1 LGHNA and CDR2 YNFKEQ. The CDR3 consists of 15 residues. The CDR3 protein is CASSRAGGDTDTQYF. The CDR3 nucleotides read TGTGCCAGCAGCCGGGCGGGAGGCGACACAGATACGCAGTATTTT.

The chain has TRBV7-9 and TRBJ1-1; 7 bases agree with TRBD1. The CDR3 is 15 residues long. The V gene's germline CDR1 is SEHNR and CDR2 FQNEAQ (reference sequence). V lost 2 bases, J lost 4 bases, and 7 bases stayed unmatched. CDR3 in amino acids: CASSLTGEETTEAFF. CDR3 bases: TGTGCCAGCAGCTTAACAGGGGAAGAAACCACTGAAGCTTTCTTT. Together with reference TRBV7-9 and TRBJ1-1, the CDR3 gives the full variable domain: DTGVSQNPRHKITKRGQNVTFRCDPISEHNRLYWYRQTLGQGPEFLTYFQNEAQLEKSRLLSDRFSAERPKGSFSTLEIQRTEQGDSAMYLCASSLTGEETTEAFFGQGTRLTVV.

This sequence joins TRBV7-8 and TRBJ2-3, with unresolved D. CDR3 size: 12 residues. V gave up 3 bases and J gave up 6 bases, with 7 bases separating them. CDR1 SGHVS and CDR2 FQNEAQ come from the germline V gene. CDR3 sequence reads: CASSFSSDTQYF. As DNA, the CDR3 is TGTGCCAGCAGCTTTTCGAGTGATACGCAGTATTTT.

This chain uses TRBV9 with TRBJ2-7, with TRBD1 matching 7 bases. In germline, CDR1 is SGDLS, CDR2 YYNGEE. V trimming: 4 bases; J trimming: 5 bases; junction bases outside the gene matches: 6. CDR3 length: 13 residues. Here the CDR3 DNA reads TGTGCCAGCAGCCCCGGGACAGTCCACGAGCAGTACTTC. The encoded protein is CASSPGTVHEQYF.

The V and J genes are TRBV4-1 and TRBJ1-1; tentative D call: TRBD1 (5 bases). CDR1 is MGHRA and CDR2 is YSYEKL in the germline V gene. Trimming took off 7 bases at V and 5 bases at J, with 14 bases between the two ends. The CDR3 is 13 amino acids. The CDR3: CASIAAGITEAFF. CDR3 DNA: TGCGCCAGCATTGCGGCAGGGATAACTGAAGCTTTCTTT.

The chain is built from TRBV7-2 and TRBJ2-5; 8 positions agree with TRBD2. Germline values: CDR1 SGHTA, CDR2 FQGNSA. The CDR3 consists of 15 residues. J lost 5 bases, V lost 6 bases, and 11 bases had no gene match. The CDR3 nucleotides are TGTGCCAGCAGACAAGCGCGGGGGGCTCGCGAGACCCAGTACTTC. This gives the protein CASRQARGARETQYF. Filled out from reference TRBV7-2 and TRBJ2-5, the complete variable domain reads GAGVSQSPSNKVTEKGKDVELRCDPISGHTALYWYRQSLGQGLEFLIYFQGNSAPDKSGLPSDRFSAERTGGSVSTLTIQRTQQEDSAVYLCASRQARGARETQYFGPGTRLLVL.

This chain joins TRBV5-1 and TRBJ2-1; 8 bases agree with TRBD1. After removal of 1 base from V and 8 bases from J, the junction contained 2 bases not matched to a gene. Germline V gene data show CDR1 as SGHRS and CDR2 as YFSETQ. The length of the CDR3 is 13 residues. This chain's CDR3 is CASSLQGADEQFF. The CDR3 DNA reads TGCGCCAGCAGCTTGCAGGGGGCGGATGAGCAGTTCTTC.

This clone occurred once. The J gene is TRBJ2-5, the V gene TRBV5-6; 10 bases match TRBD2. Germline-derived CDR1 and CDR2 are SGHDT and YYEEEE. V lost 4 bases to trimming and J lost 5 bases; unmatched junction nucleotides: 14. This CDR3 has 17 residues. CDR3 sequence (DNA): TGTGCCAGCAGCCTTATTGGGCTAGCGGGAGAAAGGGAGACCCAGTACTTC. It is translated as CASSLIGLAGERETQYF.

This clone was counted once. The V and J genes are TRBV4-3 and TRBJ2-7; TRBD1 matches at 10 bases. Germline CDR1 is LGHNA and CDR2 is YSLEER. This CDR3 has 14 residues. CDR3 DNA: TGCTCAAGAAAAGACGGGACAGGGGTCTACGAGCAGTACTTC. Its translation is CSRKDGTGVYEQYF.

V is TRBV7-2 and J is TRBJ2-2; a possible D gene is TRBD2 (6 bases). The germline CDR1 and CDR2 sequences are SGHTA and FQGNSA. CDR3 length: 17 residues. Trimming pared 2 bases from V and 0 bases from J, leaving 13 bases between. The CDR3 sequence: CASSLRDSPTNTGELFF. In DNA form, the CDR3 reads TGTGCCAGCAGCTTACGGGACTCGCCGACGAACACCGGGGAGCTGTTTTTT.

The rearrangement joins TRBV6-5 to TRBJ2-3; 9 bases agree with TRBD1. Germline V gene data show CDR1 as MNHEY and CDR2 as SVGAGI. The CDR3 runs 14 residues. The V gene end was trimmed by 5 bases and the J gene end by 3 bases; junction bases not matched to a gene: 3. In DNA, the CDR3 is TGTGCCAGCAGTGGGACAGGGAGGACAGATACGCAGTATTTT. As protein: CASSGTGRTDTQYF.

The chain recombines TRBV25-1 with TRBJ1-1, with 7 bases lining up with TRBD1. The trim removed 5 bases at V and 3 bases at J, leaving 6 bases unmatched. The CDR3 covers 14 residues. Germline V CDR1 and CDR2: MGHDK, SYGVNS. CDR3 in DNA: TGTGCCAGCAGTTCCAGGGGGTATGACACTGAAGCTTTCTTT. It specifies CASSSRGYDTEAFF.

The chain has TRBV28 and TRBJ2-1; TRBD2 matches at 9 bases. CDR1 and CDR2 from the germline V gene are MDHEN and SYDVKM. The V and J ends lost 6 bases and 13 bases, in that order; junction bases with no gene match: 13. There are 14 residues in the CDR3. CDR3: CASRPLSSGRPQFF. The CDR3 DNA reads as TGTGCCAGCAGACCCCTAAGTAGCGGGAGACCCCAGTTCTTC.

The chain uses TRBV19 and TRBJ1-2; weak D call: TRBD1 (5 bases). Trimming took 9 bases from V and 7 from J, leaving 18 bases between them. The CDR3 is 13 amino acids. In germline, CDR1 is LNHDA, CDR2 SQIVND (reference sequence). CDR3 DNA sequence: TGTGCCAGCTCAATGGCAGGGCAGGCTGGCTACACCTTC. This gives the protein CASSMAGQAGYTF.

The V and J genes are TRBV5-5 and TRBJ1-2, with 10 bases that match TRBD1. Germline V gene sequence: CDR1 SGHKS, CDR2 YYEKEE (reference sequence). The CDR3 runs to 14 residues. V gave up 4 bases and J gave up 4 bases; unmatched junction bases: 4. The CDR3 is CASSLGQGGYGYTF. The CDR3 DNA reads TGTGCCAGCAGCCTAGGACAGGGGGGCTATGGCTACACCTTC.

The chain joins TRBV12-5 to TRBJ2-5, with unresolved D. CDR3 size: 12 residues. Trimming left V 2 bases short and J 7 bases short, with 8 bases between. Germline CDR1 is LGHNT and CDR2 is FRNRAP. The CDR3: CASGLPTGTQYF. The CDR3, as DNA: TGTGCTAGTGGTTTGCCCACGGGGACCCAGTACTTC.

The chain recombines TRBV28 with TRBJ1-1, with 8 bases matching TRBD1. The CDR3 runs 15 residues. The germline gives CDR1 MDHEN, CDR2 SYDVKM. V shed 5 bases, J shed 4 bases, and the junction held 9 bases outside the gene matches. The CDR3 DNA sequence: TGTGCCAGCAGTCAAATTCAGGGGGCTAGCACTGAAGCTTTCTTT. Its protein product is CASSQIQGASTEAFF. The variable domain in full, completed from reference TRBV28 and TRBJ1-1, reads DVKVTQSSRYLVKRTGEKVFLECVQDMDHENMFWYRQDPGLGLRLIYFSYDVKMKEKGDIPEGYSVSREKKERFSLILESASTNQTSMYLCASSQIQGASTEAFFGQGTRLTVV.

On this clone itself: The same CDR3 is also encoded by other DNA sequences in this sample. V gene TRBV5-1 combines with J gene TRBJ2-7; 8 bases agree with TRBD1. With 0 bases clipped from V and 7 bases from J, the junction kept 6 bases outside the gene matches. CDR1 is SGHRS, CDR2 YFSETQ, per germline. The CDR3 covers 14 residues. CDR3 sequence reads: CASSLGQGAYEQYF. The CDR3 DNA is TGCGCCAGCAGCTTGGGTCAGGGGGCGTATGAGCAGTACTTC.

This sequence joins TRBV7-2 and TRBJ2-1, with 7 bases that match TRBD2. The germline CDR1 and CDR2 sequences are SGHTA and FQGNSA. This CDR3 is 18 amino acids long. The V segment lost 5 bases and the J segment 6 bases; nucleotides outside the gene matches: 19. The CDR3 DNA reads as TGTGCCAGCAGCCTCGGGGGATTTAAAGCGGGATCGGGCAATGAGCAGTTCTTC. Encoded protein: CASSLGGFKAGSGNEQFF.